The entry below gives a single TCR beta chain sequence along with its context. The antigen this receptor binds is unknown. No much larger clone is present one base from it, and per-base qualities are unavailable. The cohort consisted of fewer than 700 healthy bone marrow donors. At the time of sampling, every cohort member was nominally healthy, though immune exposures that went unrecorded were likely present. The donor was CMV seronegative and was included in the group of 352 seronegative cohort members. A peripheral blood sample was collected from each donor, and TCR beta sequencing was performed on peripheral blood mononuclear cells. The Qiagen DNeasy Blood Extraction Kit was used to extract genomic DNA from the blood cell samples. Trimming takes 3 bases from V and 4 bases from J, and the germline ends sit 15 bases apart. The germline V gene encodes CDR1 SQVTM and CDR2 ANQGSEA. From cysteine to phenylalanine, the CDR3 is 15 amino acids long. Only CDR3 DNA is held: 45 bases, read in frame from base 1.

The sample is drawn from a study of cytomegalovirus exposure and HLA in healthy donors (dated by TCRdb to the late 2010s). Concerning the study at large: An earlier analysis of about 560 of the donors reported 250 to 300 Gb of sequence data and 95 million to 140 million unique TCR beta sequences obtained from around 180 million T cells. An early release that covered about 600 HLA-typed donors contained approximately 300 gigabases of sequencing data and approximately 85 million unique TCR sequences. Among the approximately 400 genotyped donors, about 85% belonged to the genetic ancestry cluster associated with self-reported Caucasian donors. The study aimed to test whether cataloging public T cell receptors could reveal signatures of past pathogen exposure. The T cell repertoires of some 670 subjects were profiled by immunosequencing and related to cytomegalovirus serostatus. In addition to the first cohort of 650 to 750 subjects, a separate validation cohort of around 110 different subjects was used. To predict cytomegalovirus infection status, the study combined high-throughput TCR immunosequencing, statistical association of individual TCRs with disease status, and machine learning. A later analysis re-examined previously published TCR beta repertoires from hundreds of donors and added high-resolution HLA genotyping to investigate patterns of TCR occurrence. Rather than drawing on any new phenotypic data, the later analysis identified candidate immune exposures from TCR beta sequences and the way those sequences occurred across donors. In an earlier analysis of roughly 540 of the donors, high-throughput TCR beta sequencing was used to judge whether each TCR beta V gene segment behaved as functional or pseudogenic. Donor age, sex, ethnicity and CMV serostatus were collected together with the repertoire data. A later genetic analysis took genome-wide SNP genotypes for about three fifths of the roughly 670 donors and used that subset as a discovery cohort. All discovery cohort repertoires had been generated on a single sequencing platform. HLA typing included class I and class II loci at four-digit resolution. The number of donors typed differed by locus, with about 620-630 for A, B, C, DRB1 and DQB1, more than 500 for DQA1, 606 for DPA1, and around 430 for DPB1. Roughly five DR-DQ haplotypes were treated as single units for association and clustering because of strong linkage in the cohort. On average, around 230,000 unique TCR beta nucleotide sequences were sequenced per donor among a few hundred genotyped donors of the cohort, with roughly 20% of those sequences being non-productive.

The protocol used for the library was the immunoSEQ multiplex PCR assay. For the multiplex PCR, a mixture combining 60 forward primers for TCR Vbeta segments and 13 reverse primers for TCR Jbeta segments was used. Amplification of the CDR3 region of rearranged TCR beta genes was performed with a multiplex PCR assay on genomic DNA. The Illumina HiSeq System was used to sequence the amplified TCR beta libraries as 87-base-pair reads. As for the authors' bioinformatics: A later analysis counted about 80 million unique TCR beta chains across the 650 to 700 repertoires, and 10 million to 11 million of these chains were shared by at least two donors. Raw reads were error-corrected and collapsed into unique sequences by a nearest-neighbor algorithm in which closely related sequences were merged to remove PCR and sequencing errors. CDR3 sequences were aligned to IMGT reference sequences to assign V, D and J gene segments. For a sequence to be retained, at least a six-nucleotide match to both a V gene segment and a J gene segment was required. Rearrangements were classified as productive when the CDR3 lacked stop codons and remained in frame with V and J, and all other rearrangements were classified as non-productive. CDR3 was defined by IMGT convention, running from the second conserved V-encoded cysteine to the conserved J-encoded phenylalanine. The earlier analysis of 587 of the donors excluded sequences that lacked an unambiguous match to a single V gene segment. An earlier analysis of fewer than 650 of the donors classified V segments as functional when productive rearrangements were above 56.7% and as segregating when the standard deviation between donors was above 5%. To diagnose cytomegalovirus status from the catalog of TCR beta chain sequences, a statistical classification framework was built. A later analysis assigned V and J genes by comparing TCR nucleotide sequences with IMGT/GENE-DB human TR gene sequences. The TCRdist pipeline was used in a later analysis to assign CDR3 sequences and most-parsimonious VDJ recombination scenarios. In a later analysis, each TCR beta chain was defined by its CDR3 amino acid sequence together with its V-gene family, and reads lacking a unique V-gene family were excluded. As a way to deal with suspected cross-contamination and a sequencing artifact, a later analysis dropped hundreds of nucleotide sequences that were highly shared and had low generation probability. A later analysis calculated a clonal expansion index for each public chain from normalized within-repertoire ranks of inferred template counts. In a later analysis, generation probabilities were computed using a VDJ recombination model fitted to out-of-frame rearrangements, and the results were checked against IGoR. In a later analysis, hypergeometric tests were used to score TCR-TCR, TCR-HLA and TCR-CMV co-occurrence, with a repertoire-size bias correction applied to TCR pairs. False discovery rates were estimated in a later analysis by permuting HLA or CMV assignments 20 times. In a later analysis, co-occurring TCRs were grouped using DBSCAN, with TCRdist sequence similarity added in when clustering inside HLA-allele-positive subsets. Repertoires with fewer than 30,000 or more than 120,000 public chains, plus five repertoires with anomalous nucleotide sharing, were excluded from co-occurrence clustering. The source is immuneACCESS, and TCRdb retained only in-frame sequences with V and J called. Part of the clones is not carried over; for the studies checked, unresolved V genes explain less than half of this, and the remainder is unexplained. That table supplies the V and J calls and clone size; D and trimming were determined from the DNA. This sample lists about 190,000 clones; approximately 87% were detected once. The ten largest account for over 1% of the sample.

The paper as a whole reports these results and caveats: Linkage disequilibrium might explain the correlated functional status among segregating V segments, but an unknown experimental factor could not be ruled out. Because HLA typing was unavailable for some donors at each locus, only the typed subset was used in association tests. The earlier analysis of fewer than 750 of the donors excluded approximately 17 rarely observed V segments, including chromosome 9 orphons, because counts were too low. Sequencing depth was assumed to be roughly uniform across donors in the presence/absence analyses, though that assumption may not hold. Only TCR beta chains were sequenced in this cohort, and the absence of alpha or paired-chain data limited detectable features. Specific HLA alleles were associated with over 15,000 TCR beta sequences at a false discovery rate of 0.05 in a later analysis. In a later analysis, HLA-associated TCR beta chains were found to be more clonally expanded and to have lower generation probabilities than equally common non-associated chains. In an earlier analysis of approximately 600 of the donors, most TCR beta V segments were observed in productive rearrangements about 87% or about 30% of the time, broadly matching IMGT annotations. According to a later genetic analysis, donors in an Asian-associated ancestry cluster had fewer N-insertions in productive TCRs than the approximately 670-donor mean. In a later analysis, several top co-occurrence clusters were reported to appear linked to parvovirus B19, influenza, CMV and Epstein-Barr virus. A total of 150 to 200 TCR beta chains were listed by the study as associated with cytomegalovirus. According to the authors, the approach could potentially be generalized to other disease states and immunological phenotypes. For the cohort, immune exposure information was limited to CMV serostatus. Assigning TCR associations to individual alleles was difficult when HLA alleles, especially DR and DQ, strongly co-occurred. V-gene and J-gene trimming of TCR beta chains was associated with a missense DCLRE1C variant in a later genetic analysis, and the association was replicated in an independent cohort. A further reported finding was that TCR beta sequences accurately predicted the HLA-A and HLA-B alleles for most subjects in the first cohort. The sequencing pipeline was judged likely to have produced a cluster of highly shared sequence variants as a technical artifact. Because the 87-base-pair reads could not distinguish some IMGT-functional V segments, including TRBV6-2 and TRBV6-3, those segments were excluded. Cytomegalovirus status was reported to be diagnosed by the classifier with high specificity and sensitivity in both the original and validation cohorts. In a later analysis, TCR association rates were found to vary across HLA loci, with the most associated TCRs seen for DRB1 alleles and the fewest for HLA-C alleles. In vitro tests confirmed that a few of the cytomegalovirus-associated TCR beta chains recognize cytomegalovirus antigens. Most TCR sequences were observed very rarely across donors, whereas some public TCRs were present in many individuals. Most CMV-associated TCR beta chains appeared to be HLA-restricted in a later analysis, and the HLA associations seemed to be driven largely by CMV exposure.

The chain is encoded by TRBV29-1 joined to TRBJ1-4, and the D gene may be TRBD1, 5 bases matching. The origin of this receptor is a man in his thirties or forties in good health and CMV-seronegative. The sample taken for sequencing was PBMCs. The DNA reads TGCAGCGTTGAGCTGTCGACAGAGATTAATGAAAAACTGTTTTTT. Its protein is CSVELSTEINEKLFF.